A single sample is the source of the 13 T cell receptor beta chains below, sequenced in a study of blood T cell repertoires in COVID-19. Data came from immunoSEQ multiplex PCR; TCRdb stores just in-frame clones and leaves some out. The data contain 300,000 or so clones, over 75% of them singletons. The material sequenced was PBMCs or T cells enriched from blood (not recorded which). Receptors were obtained from a woman between 25 and 40 years old who had recovered from COVID-19.

The chain is built from TRBV6-5 and TRBJ1-6; unclear D gene. Trimming took 8 bases from V and 9 from J, leaving 20 bases between them. The CDR3 contains 15 residues. Germline assignment: CDR1 MNHEY and CDR2 SVGAGI. CDR3 sequence reads: CASRREAVLGSPLHF. Here the CDR3 DNA reads TGTGCCAGCCGCCGCGAGGCTGTTTTGGGTTCACCCCTCCACTTT.

V gene TRBV28 combines with J gene TRBJ1-3; TRBD1 matches 9 bases. The CDR3 loop spans 14 amino acids. Unmatched junction bases numbered 4, after V lost 6 bases and J lost 4 bases. Germline CDR1 MDHEN, CDR2 SYDVKM. CDR3 sequence reads: CASRWTGAGNTIYF. The CDR3 DNA is TGTGCCAGCAGATGGACAGGGGCGGGAAACACCATATATTTT.

This clone was counted between two and nine times. The chain uses TRBV2 and TRBJ2-3; 8 bases line up with TRBD2. J lost 0 bases, V lost 2 bases, and 4 bases had no gene match. The CDR3 sequence is 16 residues long. In germline, CDR1 is SNHLY, CDR2 FYNNEI. Here the CDR3 reads CASSERGGTSTDTQYF. The CDR3 coding sequence is TGTGCCAGCAGTGAACGGGGGGGTACTAGCACAGATACGCAGTATTTT.

The genes are TRBV5-1 and TRBJ1-2; the match to TRBD1 covers 8 bases. CDR1 and CDR2 from the germline V gene are SGHRS and YFSETQ. After removal of 4 bases from V and 6 bases from J, the junction contained 11 bases not matched to a gene. The CDR3 extends over 15 amino acids. Here the CDR3 reads CASSTSGQGSDGYTF. CDR3 nucleotides: TGCGCCAGCAGCACCTCCGGACAGGGATCGGATGGCTACACCTTC.

A single count supports this clone. The rearrangement joins TRBV29-1 to TRBJ2-3; D uncertain. V shed 3 bases and J shed 2 bases, with 15 bases lying between them. The CDR3 covers 15 residues. The germline V gene encodes CDR1 SQVTM and CDR2 ANQGSEA. CDR3 bases: TGCAGCGTTGATTCTGACAAAACCCTCACAGATACGCAGTATTTT. Amino acids: CSVDSDKTLTDTQYF.

This chain joins TRBV6-5 and TRBJ2-7; no firm D call. The CDR3 has 12 amino acids. Trimming removed 7 bases at V and 1 base at J, with 8 bases between. Germline V gives CDR1 MNHEY, CDR2 SVGAGI. CDR3 coding DNA: TGTGCCAGCATGATCGGTTCCTACGAGCAGTACTTC. It codes for CASMIGSYEQYF.

As to this clone: In the same sample, other DNA sequences code for this CDR3. The genes are TRBV19 and TRBJ1-1; TRBD1 matches 7 bases. Losses at the gene ends were 6 bases for V and 1 base for J; bases not matched to a gene: 5. The CDR3 sequence is 14 residues long. Germline loops: CDR1 LNHDA, CDR2 SQIVND (reference sequence). The chain's CDR3 is CASSPRTGNTEAFF. The CDR3 DNA follows: TGTGCCAGTAGCCCCAGGACAGGGAACACTGAAGCTTTCTTT.

This clone is a singleton in its sample. The chain recombines TRBV12-3 or TRBV12-4 with TRBJ1-5; no reliable D call. The V and J ends lost 6 bases and 7 bases respectively, with 10 bases between them. This CDR3 region has 12 residues. Here the CDR3 DNA reads TGTGCCAGCAGAACAGAGACACAGCCCCAGCATTTT. This sequence encodes CASRTETQPQHF.

This clone was seen once. The J gene is TRBJ2-7, the V gene TRBV12-3 or TRBV12-4; D uncertain. With 5 bases removed from V and 3 bases from J, the gap between germline ends came to 8 bases. CDR3 length: 12 residues. The CDR3 sequence is CASSRVGYEQYF. The CDR3 DNA reads as TGTGCCAGCAGTCGGGTGGGCTACGAGCAGTACTTC.

The chain couples TRBV3-1 (or the pseudogene TRBV3-2) to TRBJ2-1, with D perhaps matching TRBD1 (5 bases). Per germline, CDR1 LGHDT and CDR2 YNNKEL (reference sequence). Trimming left V 5 bases short and J 0 bases short, with 11 bases between. The CDR3 runs 15 residues. The CDR3 DNA is TGTGCCAGCAGCGGAGACAGTACCTCCTACAATGAGCAGTTCTTC. It is translated as CASSGDSTSYNEQFF.

V gene TRBV18 combines with J gene TRBJ1-1; D gene ambiguous. CDR3 size: 15 residues. The ends were cut back, 3 bases at V and 7 bases at J, with 18 bases in the middle. Per germline, CDR1 KGHSH and CDR2 LQKENI. CDR3 in DNA: TGTGCCAGCTCACCGAATCCGGCAGGCCGTGATGAAGCTTTCTTT. This translates into CASSPNPAGRDEAFF.

This clone was observed once. The rearrangement links TRBV7-2 to TRBJ2-7; D uncertain. The CDR3 length is 13 residues. V shed 4 bases and J shed 1 base, with 8 bases lying between them. Germline loops: CDR1 SGHTA, CDR2 FQGNSA. In nucleotides, the CDR3 is TGTGCCAGCAGCTCCTTAGATTCCTACGAGCAGTACTTC. Translating it yields CASSSLDSYEQYF.

This chain uses TRBV4-3 with TRBJ1-2; 9 bases line up with TRBD1. J was trimmed by 2 bases and V by 1 base; bases with no gene match: 2. Germline CDR1 and CDR2: LGHNA and YSLEER. The CDR3 is made up of 15 amino acids. The CDR3 protein is CASSQVGQGNYGYTF. The CDR3 DNA follows: TGCGCCAGCAGCCAAGTAGGACAGGGGAACTATGGCTACACCTTC.